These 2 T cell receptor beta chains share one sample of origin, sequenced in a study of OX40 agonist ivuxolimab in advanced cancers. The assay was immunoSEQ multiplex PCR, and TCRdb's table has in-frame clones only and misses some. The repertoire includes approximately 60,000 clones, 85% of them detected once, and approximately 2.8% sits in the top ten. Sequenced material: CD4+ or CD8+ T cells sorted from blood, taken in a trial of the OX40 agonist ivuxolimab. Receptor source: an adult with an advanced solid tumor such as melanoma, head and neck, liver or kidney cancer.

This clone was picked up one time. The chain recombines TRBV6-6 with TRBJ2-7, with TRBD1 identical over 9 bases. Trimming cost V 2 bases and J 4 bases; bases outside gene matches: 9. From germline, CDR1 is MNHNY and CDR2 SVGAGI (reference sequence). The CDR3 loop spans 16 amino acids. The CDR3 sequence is CASSYPKGTGQYEQYF. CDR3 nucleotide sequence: TGTGCCAGCAGTTACCCCAAAGGGACAGGGCAGTACGAGCAGTACTTC.

This CDR3 reads CAISGGKVEQLNTEAFF. The CDR3 nucleotides are TGTGCCATCAGTGGGGGCAAAGTAGAGCAGCTGAACACTGAAGCTTTCTTT. This chain uses TRBV10-3 with TRBJ1-1; tentatively, D is TRBD1 (5 bases). V lost 4 bases, J lost 0 bases, and 18 bases lay in between. Germline assignment: CDR1 ENHRY and CDR2 SYGVKD. This CDR3 comprises 17 residues.